This TCR beta chain emerged from a study of blood T cells in healthy people across ages. The study, taken as a whole, reports: Per-million-T-cell TCR beta diversity fell roughly linearly with age.

Primed by a sample-barcoded 5' primer and a J-beta primer mix, a second PCR proceeded for about 6 to 11 cycles. TCRdb analysed the 5' RACE reads with MiXCR anew, one entry per CDR3 protein. Of around 1,800,000 distinct CDR3 sequences in the sample, about 39% were seen once. The CDR3 is 14 residues long. Germline V gives CDR1 SGHAT, CDR2 FQDESV (reference sequence). V lost 3 bases and J 7 bases, leaving 15 bases between the germline ends. This clonotype showed up just a few times. Its antigen is not known. Total RNA amounts of at least 6 micrograms were extracted per sample. The TCR sequence derives from a human donor in good health. The specimen was blood. V is TRBV11-1 and J is TRBJ1-2, with D perhaps matching TRBD1 (6 bases). CDR3 sequence reads: CASSFAWGLGGYTF. For the CDR3, the DNA is TGTGCCAGCAGCTTTGCGTGGGGGCTTGGTGGCTACACCTTC. Variable domain in full (rest from reference TRBV11-1 and TRBJ1-2): EAEVAQSPRYKITEKSQAVAFWCDPISGHATLYWYRQILGQGPELLVQFQDESVVDDSQLPKDRFSAERLKGVDSTLKIQPAELGDSAMYLCASSFAWGLGGYTFGSGTRLTVV.